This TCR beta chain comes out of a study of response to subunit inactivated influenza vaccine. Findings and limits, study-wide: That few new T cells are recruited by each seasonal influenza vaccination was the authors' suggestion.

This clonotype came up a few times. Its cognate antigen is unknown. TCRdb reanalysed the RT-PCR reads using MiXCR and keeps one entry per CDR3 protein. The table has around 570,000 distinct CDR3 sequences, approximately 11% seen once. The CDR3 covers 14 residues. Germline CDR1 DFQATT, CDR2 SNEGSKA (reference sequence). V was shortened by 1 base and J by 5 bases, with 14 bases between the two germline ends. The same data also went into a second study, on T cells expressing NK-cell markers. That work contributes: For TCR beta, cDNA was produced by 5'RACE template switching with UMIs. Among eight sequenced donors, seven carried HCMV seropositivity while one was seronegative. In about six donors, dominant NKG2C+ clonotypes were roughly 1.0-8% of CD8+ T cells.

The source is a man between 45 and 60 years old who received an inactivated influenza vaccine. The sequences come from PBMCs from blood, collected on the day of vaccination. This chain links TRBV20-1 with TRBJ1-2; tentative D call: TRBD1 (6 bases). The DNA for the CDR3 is TGCAGTGCTAGAGGGGGGCAGGGCACTTATGGCTACACCTTC. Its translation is CSARGGQGTYGYTF.